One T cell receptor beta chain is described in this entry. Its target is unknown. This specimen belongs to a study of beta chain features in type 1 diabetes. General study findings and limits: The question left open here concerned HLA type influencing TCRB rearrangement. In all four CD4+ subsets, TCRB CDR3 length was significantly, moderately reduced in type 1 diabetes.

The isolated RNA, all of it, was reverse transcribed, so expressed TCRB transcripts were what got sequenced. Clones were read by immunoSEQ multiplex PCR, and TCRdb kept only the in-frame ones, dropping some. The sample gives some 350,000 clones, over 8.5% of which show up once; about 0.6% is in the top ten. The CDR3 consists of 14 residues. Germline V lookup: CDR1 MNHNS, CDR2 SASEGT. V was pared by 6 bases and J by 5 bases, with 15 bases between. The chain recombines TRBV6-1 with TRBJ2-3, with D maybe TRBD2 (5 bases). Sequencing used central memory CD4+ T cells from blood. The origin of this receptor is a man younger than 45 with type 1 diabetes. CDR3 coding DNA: TGTGCCAGCAGGAGACTAAAGGGTGAAGATACGCAGTATTTT. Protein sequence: CASRRLKGEDTQYF.